This TCR beta chain was sequenced in a study of T cells in Graves' hyperthyroidism and ophthalmopathy. Overall study findings and caveats: Prediction of ophthalmopathy progression came a median approximately 6.6 months pre-onset. Ophthalmopathy could be told apart from stable hyperthyroidism with a 13 V-J model.

Uncontrolled infection, other autoimmune disease, pregnancy or lactation excluded patients. Concerning this clonotype itself: No antigen is known for it.

This CDR3 region has 15 residues. V lost 1 base and J 1 base, leaving 10 bases between the germline ends. Germline CDR1 reads SEHNR; CDR2 reads FQNEAQ (reference sequence). Amplification of TCR beta CDR3 regions used RNA as the template. The TCR CDR3 first-round RT-PCR relied on the HTBI primer set. TCRdb reprocessed the multiplex PCR reads with MiXCR, giving one entry per CDR3 protein. The table records approximately 700,000 distinct CDR3 sequences, less than 45% of them present only once. This receptor was taken from an adult man with Graves' disease, either hyperthyroidism or ophthalmopathy (not recorded which). The chain has TRBV7-9 and TRBJ1-2; D may be TRBD1 (6 bases). Sequencing was performed on peripheral blood or thyroid tissue (not recorded which). CDR3 sequence reads: CASSLGTAHNYGYTF. DNA of the CDR3: TGTGCCAGCAGCTTAGGGACAGCTCATAACTATGGCTACACCTTC.